This is a list of T cell receptor beta chains from one sample in a study of graft-versus-host responses after intestinal transplantation. For these TCRs, the target antigens are not known. Generated by immunoSEQ multiplex PCR, the TCRdb table keeps only in-frame clones and is missing some. The sample holds 75,000 to 100,000 clones, 91% seen once. The starting material was unstimulated CD4+ T cells sorted from spleen or lymph node cells, obtained before transplant. These receptors originate from a human donor who was the organ donor for an intestinal transplant. The CDR3 runs from the conserved cysteine through the conserved F or W. The order of the fields is V gene, J gene, clone size, CDR3 length, D gene, CDR3 protein, CDR3 DNA. The D gene is left open where the match is weak. Not every row has a clone size; where given, it reads once, few, many or a size class.

v_gene: TRBV29-1
j_gene: TRBJ2-1
abundance: NA
len: 13
d_gene: TRBD1
CDR3aa: CSVTGTGRNEQFF
CDR3nt: TGCAGCGTTACAGGGACAGGGAGGAATGAGCAGTTCTTC

v_gene: TRBV5-1
j_gene: TRBJ2-5
abundance: NA
len: 11
d_gene: NA
CDR3aa: CASREGETQYF
CDR3nt: TGCGCCAGCCGGGAAGGAGAGACCCAGTACTTC

v_gene: TRBV19
j_gene: TRBJ2-3
abundance: NA
len: 15
d_gene: TRBD2
CDR3aa: CASSALAAPTDTQYF
CDR3nt: TGTGCCAGTAGTGCCCTAGCGGCCCCCACAGATACGCAGTATTTT

v_gene: TRBV15
j_gene: TRBJ2-7
abundance: NA
len: 14
d_gene: TRBD1
CDR3aa: CATSRDRGRDEQYF
CDR3nt: TGTGCCACCAGCAGAGACAGGGGGCGTGACGAGCAGTACTTC

v_gene: TRBV18
j_gene: TRBJ1-6
abundance: NA
len: 15
d_gene: NA
CDR3aa: CASSPPATGIRPLHF
CDR3nt: TGTGCCAGCTCCCCCCCGGCTACAGGGATCAGGCCCCTCCACTTT

v_gene: TRBV4-2
j_gene: TRBJ1-2
abundance: NA
len: 15
d_gene: NA
CDR3aa: CASSQQTDSYYGYTF
CDR3nt: TGTGCCAGCAGCCAACAGACCGACAGTTACTATGGCTACACCTTC

v_gene: TRBV27
j_gene: TRBJ2-1
abundance: NA
len: 15
d_gene: NA
CDR3aa: CASRNLLIPYNEQFF
CDR3nt: TGTGCCAGCAGAAACCTATTAATCCCGTACAATGAGCAGTTCTTC

v_gene: TRBV7-8
j_gene: TRBJ2-5
abundance: once
len: 15
d_gene: NA
CDR3aa: CASSEKTRIKETQYF
CDR3nt: TGTGCCAGCAGCGAAAAGACTAGGATTAAAGAGACCCAGTACTTC

v_gene: TRBV9
j_gene: TRBJ1-3
abundance: NA
len: 18
d_gene: NA
CDR3aa: CASSVGATGLDLRNTIYF
CDR3nt: TGTGCCAGCAGCGTAGGTGCGACGGGATTAGACCTCCGAAACACCATATATTTT

v_gene: TRBV9
j_gene: TRBJ2-1
abundance: NA
len: 16
d_gene: TRBD2
CDR3aa: CASSLRLAGGQGEQFF
CDR3nt: TGTGCCAGCAGCCTAAGACTAGCGGGGGGGCAGGGTGAGCAGTTCTTC

v_gene: TRBV7-8
j_gene: TRBJ1-2
abundance: NA
len: 15
d_gene: TRBD1
CDR3aa: CASSSVTGGNYGYTF
CDR3nt: TGTGCCAGCAGCTCCGTGACAGGGGGCAATTATGGCTACACCTTC

v_gene: TRBV6-5
j_gene: TRBJ2-5
abundance: NA
len: 14
d_gene: TRBD2
CDR3aa: CASRRTSSLETQYF
CDR3nt: TGTGCCAGCCGCAGGACTAGCTCCCTAGAGACCCAGTACTTC

v_gene: TRBV6-5
j_gene: TRBJ2-3
abundance: NA
len: 15
d_gene: TRBD2
CDR3aa: CASSIRRGGTDTQYF
CDR3nt: TGTGCCAGTTCCATCCGGCGGGGGGGCACAGATACGCAGTATTTT

v_gene: TRBV5-1
j_gene: TRBJ2-1
abundance: NA
len: 13
d_gene: NA
CDR3aa: CASSLRDTNEQFF
CDR3nt: TGCGCCAGCAGCTTGCGGGACACCAATGAGCAGTTCTTC

v_gene: TRBV7-6
j_gene: TRBJ1-4
abundance: NA
len: 16
d_gene: NA
CDR3aa: CASSHGQISTNEKLFF
CDR3nt: TGTGCCAGCAGCCATGGACAGATCTCAACTAATGAAAAACTGTTTTTT

v_gene: TRBV5-8
j_gene: TRBJ2-2
abundance: NA
len: 17
d_gene: NA
CDR3aa: CASSLPPGHRNTGELFF
CDR3nt: TGTGCCAGCAGCTTGCCTCCGGGACACCGAAACACCGGGGAGCTGTTTTTT

v_gene: TRBV6-1
j_gene: TRBJ2-7
abundance: NA
len: 12
d_gene: NA
CDR3aa: CATRQPTYEQYF
CDR3nt: TGTGCCACTCGACAGCCGACCTACGAGCAGTACTTC

v_gene: TRBV7-2
j_gene: TRBJ2-3
abundance: NA
len: 16
d_gene: NA
CDR3aa: CASSLVGRVNADTQYF
CDR3nt: TGTGCCAGCAGCTTAGTGGGCAGGGTAAACGCAGATACGCAGTATTTT

v_gene: TRBV2
j_gene: TRBJ1-1
abundance: NA
len: 13
d_gene: NA
CDR3aa: CASTGGRTDQAFF
CDR3nt: TGTGCCAGCACGGGTGGCAGGACTGATCAAGCTTTCTTT

v_gene: TRBV11-2
j_gene: TRBJ2-7
abundance: NA
len: 19
d_gene: TRBD2
CDR3aa: CASSFRRPSSGTSGYEQYF
CDR3nt: TGTGCCAGCAGCTTTAGGCGCCCCTCATCCGGGACTAGCGGGTACGAGCAGTACTTC

v_gene: TRBV6-6
j_gene: TRBJ1-2
abundance: NA
len: 11
d_gene: NA
CDR3aa: CASSPLGRYTF
CDR3nt: TGTGCCAGCAGCCCCTTGGGGCGCTACACCTTC

v_gene: TRBV2
j_gene: TRBJ1-5
abundance: few
len: 14
d_gene: NA
CDR3aa: CASLQGLGNQPQHF
CDR3nt: TGTGCCAGCCTACAGGGTTTGGGCAATCAGCCCCAGCATTTT

v_gene: TRBV27
j_gene: TRBJ2-5
abundance: NA
len: 15
d_gene: TRBD1
CDR3aa: CASSRLGQAAEAQYF
CDR3nt: TGTGCCAGCAGTCGTCTCGGACAGGCGGCGGAGGCCCAGTACTTC

v_gene: TRBV28
j_gene: TRBJ1-1
abundance: few
len: 15
d_gene: NA
CDR3aa: CASSIAGQQRSEAFF
CDR3nt: TGTGCCAGCAGCATAGCTGGACAGCAGAGGTCTGAAGCTTTCTTT

v_gene: TRBV4-3
j_gene: TRBJ2-1
abundance: NA
len: 17
d_gene: NA
CDR3aa: CASSHERAGGYYNEQFF
CDR3nt: TGCGCCAGCAGCCACGAACGAGCGGGTGGCTATTACAATGAGCAGTTCTTC

v_gene: TRBV27
j_gene: TRBJ2-3
abundance: NA
len: 19
d_gene: TRBD2
CDR3aa: CASSRAGPASGGAGDTQYF
CDR3nt: TGTGCCAGCAGTAGGGCAGGACCGGCTAGCGGGGGGGCCGGAGATACGCAGTATTTT

v_gene: TRBV4-3
j_gene: TRBJ1-1
abundance: NA
len: 14
d_gene: NA
CDR3aa: CASSQEGGNTEAFF
CDR3nt: TGCGCCAGCAGCCAAGAGGGGGGGAATACTGAAGCTTTCTTT

v_gene: TRBV9
j_gene: TRBJ2-2
abundance: NA
len: 16
d_gene: NA
CDR3aa: CASSQSGTYTTGELFF
CDR3nt: TGTGCCAGCAGCCAATCCGGGACTTATACCACCGGGGAGCTGTTTTTT

v_gene: TRBV4-2
j_gene: TRBJ2-7
abundance: NA
len: 15
d_gene: TRBD1
CDR3aa: CASSVGTGLSYEQYF
CDR3nt: TGTGCCAGCAGCGTTGGGACAGGGCTCTCCTACGAGCAGTACTTC

v_gene: TRBV6-4
j_gene: TRBJ1-5
abundance: few
len: 12
d_gene: TRBD1
CDR3aa: CATRGQHQPQHF
CDR3nt: TGTGCCACCAGGGGACAGCATCAGCCCCAGCATTTT

v_gene: TRBV5-1
j_gene: TRBJ1-2
abundance: NA
len: 16
d_gene: NA
CDR3aa: CASSLGGGGAGYGYTF
CDR3nt: TGCGCCAGCAGCTTGGGCGGTGGGGGCGCAGGATACGGCTACACCTTC

v_gene: TRBV27
j_gene: TRBJ1-5
abundance: NA
len: 13
d_gene: NA
CDR3aa: CASSYYSNQPQHF
CDR3nt: TGTGCCAGCAGCTACTATAGCAATCAGCCCCAGCATTTT

v_gene: TRBV18
j_gene: TRBJ2-7
abundance: NA
len: 16
d_gene: TRBD1
CDR3aa: CASSPVRGPRSYEQYF
CDR3nt: TGTGCCAGCTCACCAGTAAGGGGGCCCCGTTCCTACGAGCAGTACTTC